This T cell receptor beta chain was retrieved from a study of shared clonotypes between healthy human individuals. Points from the study as a whole: Donors were few, which limited the genetic and exposure-history diversity represented. When naive CD4 clonotypes were compared across a few donors, around 5% were shared.

Original handling: From ImmunoSEQ came sequences covering only the junction and carrying no quality scores, so filtering differed. The method was immunoSEQ multiplex PCR; TCRdb's version includes in-frame clones alone and lacks a portion of them. The DNA was the basis for D and trimming; V, J and clone size are from that table. The table records some 360,000 clones, about 70% of them present only once. A note on this clone: Its specificity is not known.

V was pared by 0 bases and J by 5 bases, with 12 bases between. The CDR3 consists of 15 residues. From germline, CDR1 is SGDLS and CDR2 YYNGEE. The sample consisted of memory CD4+ T cells sorted from blood. Indicated subset: CD45RA-negative fraction. The receptor comes from a man aged 30 to 45 in good health. The chain links TRBV9 to TRBJ2-1, with D unresolved. The CDR3 DNA follows: TGTGCCAGCAGCGTAGCTACGAACAGCAACAATGAGCAGTTCTTC. Its protein product is CASSVATNSNNEQFF.